Listed below are T cell receptor beta chains from one sample, sequenced in a study of shared clonotypes between healthy human individuals. Method: immunoSEQ multiplex PCR; TCRdb's copy keeps in-frame clones and lacks some. In the table there are around 720,000 clones, more than 70% of which are singletons. The specimen sequenced was memory CD4+ T cells sorted from blood. Receptor source: a woman under 40 in good health. Each CDR3 is given with its conserved first and last residue. D genes are given only for firm matches. Some rows have no size entry. The others give once, few or many, or a class for an expanded clone.

V: TRBV7-9
J: TRBJ2-5
D: .
size: .
CDR3: CASSRGLSGETQYF
DNA: TGTGCCAGCAGCCGGGGCTTATCGGGAGAGACCCAGTACTTC

V: TRBV6-6
J: TRBJ2-2
D: TRBD2
size: .
CDR3: CASSASGNTGELFF
DNA: TGTGCCAGCAGTGCTAGCGGGAACACCGGGGAGCTGTTTTTT

V: TRBV30
J: TRBJ1-1
D: TRBD1
size: .
CDR3: CAWNRDRGPAFF
DNA: TGTGCCTGGAACCGGGACAGGGGTCCGGCTTTCTTT

V: TRBV2
J: TRBJ2-7
D: .
size: once
CDR3: CASRETDMLGEQYF
DNA: TGTGCCAGCAGAGAGACGGACATGCTGGGCGAGCAGTACTTC

V: TRBV5-1
J: TRBJ1-2
D: .
size: .
CDR3: CASSLGQGRGYTF
DNA: TGCGCCAGCAGCTTGGGTCAGGGTCGGGGCTACACCTTC

V: TRBV28
J: TRBJ1-4
D: .
size: .
CDR3: CASSLSWGEEKLFF
DNA: TGTGCCAGCAGTCTTTCGTGGGGGGAGGAAAAACTGTTTTTT

V: TRBV7-8
J: TRBJ1-1
D: .
size: .
CDR3: CASSLRKLNTEAFF
DNA: TGTGCCAGCAGCTTAAGGAAACTGAACACTGAAGCTTTCTTT

V: TRBV2
J: TRBJ1-1
D: TRBD1
size: few
CDR3: CASRGDRVYTEAFF
DNA: TGTGCCAGCAGAGGGGACAGGGTATACACTGAAGCTTTCTTT

V: TRBV6-1
J: TRBJ2-7
D: TRBD1
size: .
CDR3: CASDTGDSRLYEQYF
DNA: TGTGCCAGTGATACAGGGGATTCCCGTCTTTACGAGCAGTACTTC

V: TRBV14
J: TRBJ2-7
D: .
size: .
CDR3: CASSQDFRRFAYEQYF
DNA: TGTGCCAGCAGCCAAGATTTCAGGCGGTTTGCCTACGAGCAGTACTTC

V: TRBV21-1
J: TRBJ2-7
D: .
size: .
CDR3: CASGKGETSYEQYF
DNA: TGTGCCAGCGGCAAAGGGGAGACCTCCTACGAGCAGTACTTC

V: TRBV6-1
J: TRBJ1-4
D: .
size: many
CDR3: CASSEVQRGEKLFF
DNA: TGTGCCAGCAGTGAAGTCCAGAGGGGGGAAAAACTGTTTTTT

V: TRBV4-2
J: TRBJ1-2
D: .
size: .
CDR3: CASSQDWGDGYTF
DNA: TGTGCCAGCAGCCAAGATTGGGGTGATGGCTACACCTTC

V: TRBV19
J: TRBJ2-2
D: .
size: .
CDR3: CASSGLQGGTGELFF
DNA: TGTGCCAGTAGTGGTTTGCAGGGAGGCACCGGGGAGCTGTTTTTT

V: TRBV2
J: TRBJ2-1
D: TRBD2
size: .
CDR3: CASSAWTSGSWRYNEQFF
DNA: TGTGCCAGCAGTGCCTGGACTAGCGGGAGTTGGAGGTACAATGAGCAGTTCTTC

V: TRBV10-2
J: TRBJ2-5
D: TRBD2
size: .
CDR3: CASTIAGQETQYF
DNA: TGCGCCAGCACCATAGCGGGACAAGAGACCCAGTACTTC

V: TRBV19
J: TRBJ1-4
D: .
size: .
CDR3: CASEGTTNEKLFF
DNA: TGTGCCAGTGAAGGGACAACTAATGAAAAACTGTTTTTT

V: TRBV27
J: TRBJ2-7
D: TRBD2
size: .
CDR3: CATKTRGAGEQYF
DNA: TGTGCCACCAAAACGCGGGGGGCGGGCGAGCAGTACTTC

V: TRBV6-6
J: TRBJ2-5
D: TRBD2
size: .
CDR3: CASRLAGGETQYF
DNA: TGTGCCAGCAGGTTAGCGGGAGGGGAGACCCAGTACTTC

V: TRBV19
J: TRBJ2-7
D: TRBD1
size: .
CDR3: CASSMDRGEQYF
DNA: TGTGCCAGTAGTATGGACAGGGGGGAGCAGTACTTC

V: TRBV5-5
J: TRBJ1-1
D: TRBD1
size: .
CDR3: CASSTEDRVGTEAFF
DNA: TGTGCCAGCAGCACCGAGGACAGGGTGGGTACTGAAGCTTTCTTT

V: TRBV27
J: TRBJ1-5
D: .
size: once
CDR3: CASSQWDGNQPQHF
DNA: TGTGCCAGCAGTCAGTGGGACGGGAATCAGCCCCAGCATTTT

V: TRBV23-1
J: TRBJ2-1
D: .
size: once
CDR3: CASSQVLDYNEQFF
DNA: TGCGCCAGCAGTCAAGTCCTTGATTACAATGAGCAGTTCTTC

V: TRBV5-6
J: TRBJ1-2
D: TRBD1
size: .
CDR3: CASRYRQGAYYGYTF
DNA: TGTGCCAGCAGATATAGACAGGGGGCGTACTATGGCTACACCTTC

V: TRBV18
J: TRBJ1-1
D: .
size: .
CDR3: CASSPRPQGISEAFF
DNA: TGTGCCAGCTCACCTCGACCTCAGGGGATTTCTGAAGCTTTCTTT

V: TRBV29-1
J: TRBJ1-2
D: .
size: .
CDR3: CSVDATGTRYGYTF
DNA: TGCAGCGTTGACGCGACCGGGACCCGCTATGGCTACACCTTC

V: TRBV2
J: TRBJ2-2
D: TRBD2
size: few
CDR3: CASRGLAGDPTGELFF
DNA: TGTGCCAGCAGAGGACTAGCGGGAGACCCGACCGGGGAGCTGTTTTTT

V: TRBV15
J: TRBJ2-3
D: .
size: many
CDR3: CATKAEGDTQYF
DNA: TGTGCCACCAAAGCGGAGGGGGATACGCAGTATTTT

V: TRBV6-1
J: TRBJ2-7
D: TRBD1
size: .
CDR3: CASSSDRGEIYEQYF
DNA: TGTGCCAGCAGTTCGGACAGGGGAGAAATCTACGAGCAGTACTTC

V: TRBV11-2
J: TRBJ2-7
D: .
size: few
CDR3: CASSIQQDSYEQYF
DNA: TGTGCCAGCAGCATCCAGCAGGACTCCTACGAGCAGTACTTC

V: TRBV25-1
J: TRBJ2-5
D: .
size: few
CDR3: CASSERHQETQYF
DNA: TGTGCCAGCAGTGAGAGACATCAAGAGACCCAGTACTTC

V: TRBV9
J: TRBJ2-5
D: .
size: few
CDR3: CASSARLSGVETQYF
DNA: TGTGCCAGCAGCGCTCGATTATCGGGAGTAGAGACCCAGTACTTC

V: TRBV7-6
J: TRBJ2-3
D: TRBD1
size: .
CDR3: CASSLEGQGAQYF
DNA: TGTGCCAGCAGCTTAGAGGGACAGGGAGCGCAGTATTTT

V: TRBV5-4
J: TRBJ1-1
D: TRBD1
size: .
CDR3: CASSRRDREAFF
DNA: TGTGCCAGCAGCCGCCGGGACAGGGAAGCTTTCTTT

V: TRBV19
J: TRBJ2-7
D: .
size: .
CDR3: CASSPGHARSYEQYF
DNA: TGTGCCAGTAGTCCGGGACACGCCCGCTCCTACGAGCAGTACTTC

V: TRBV7-9
J: TRBJ2-5
D: .
size: .
CDR3: CASSLGRGRGQETQYF
DNA: TGTGCCAGCAGCTTAGGTCGTGGGCGGGGCCAGGAGACCCAGTACTTC

V: TRBV4-1
J: TRBJ2-7
D: .
size: .
CDR3: CASSQARSQDLYEQYF
DNA: TGCGCCAGCAGCCAAGCTAGGAGTCAGGACCTCTACGAGCAGTACTTC

V: TRBV10-3
J: TRBJ1-5
D: .
size: .
CDR3: CAISESERGGQPQHF
DNA: TGTGCCATCAGTGAGTCGGAAAGGGGAGGTCAGCCCCAGCATTTT

V: TRBV4-1
J: TRBJ2-7
D: .
size: .
CDR3: CASSQGTNYEQYF
DNA: TGCGCCAGCAGCCAAGGGACAAATTACGAGCAGTACTTC

V: TRBV6-6
J: TRBJ1-5
D: TRBD1
size: once
CDR3: CASSTQGNQPQHF
DNA: TGTGCCAGCAGCACACAGGGGAATCAGCCCCAGCATTTT

V: TRBV5-1
J: TRBJ1-4
D: .
size: once
CDR3: CASRLVENEKLFF
DNA: TGCGCCAGTCGACTAGTAGAGAATGAAAAACTGTTTTTT

V: TRBV28
J: TRBJ2-7
D: TRBD1
size: .
CDR3: CASATGAAIEQYF
DNA: TGTGCCAGCGCAACAGGGGCCGCTATCGAGCAGTACTTC

V: TRBV5-1
J: TRBJ1-2
D: TRBD1
size: .
CDR3: CASRGQLDGYTF
DNA: TGCGCCAGCAGGGGACAGTTAGATGGCTACACCTTC

V: TRBV2
J: TRBJ2-3
D: TRBD2
size: .
CDR3: CASCGSGTAADTQYF
DNA: TGTGCCAGCTGCGGCAGCGGGACCGCCGCAGATACGCAGTATTTT

V: TRBV19
J: TRBJ1-2
D: TRBD1
size: .
CDR3: CASTNPGQANYGYTF
DNA: TGTGCCAGTACCAACCCGGGACAGGCGAACTATGGCTACACCTTC

V: TRBV7-9
J: TRBJ1-4
D: TRBD1
size: .
CDR3: CASSRDRLATNEKLFF
DNA: TGTGCCAGCAGCCGGGACAGGCTTGCAACTAATGAAAAACTGTTTTTT

V: TRBV4-2
J: TRBJ2-5
D: .
size: many
CDR3: CASSYRERETQYF
DNA: TGTGCCAGCAGCTACCGGGAGAGAGAGACCCAGTACTTC

V: TRBV5-1
J: TRBJ2-3
D: .
size: .
CDR3: CASSLEADTDTQYF
DNA: TGCGCCAGCAGCTTGGAAGCCGACACAGATACGCAGTATTTT

V: TRBV30
J: TRBJ2-1
D: TRBD2
size: once
CDR3: CACIGSGKGSYNEQFF
DNA: TGTGCCTGCATCGGTAGCGGGAAGGGTTCCTACAATGAGCAGTTCTTC

V: TRBV2
J: TRBJ1-2
D: .
size: few
CDR3: CASSERGGNYGYTF
DNA: TGTGCCAGCAGTGAACGGGGCGGCAACTATGGCTACACCTTC

V: TRBV27
J: TRBJ1-2
D: .
size: .
CDR3: CASRYREVGYGYTF
DNA: TGTGCCAGCAGATACAGGGAGGTAGGCTATGGCTACACCTTC

V: TRBV7-2
J: TRBJ2-7
D: .
size: .
CDR3: CASSFPRTPSLYF
DNA: TGTGCCAGCAGCTTCCCTAGGACACCCTCGCTGTACTTC

V: TRBV7-6
J: TRBJ1-6
D: .
size: .
CDR3: CASSLWRDSPLHF
DNA: TGTGCCAGCAGCTTATGGCGGGATTCACCCCTCCACTTT

V: TRBV5-1
J: TRBJ2-3
D: TRBD2
size: .
CDR3: CASSSGLATDTQYF
DNA: TGCGCCAGCAGCTCTGGACTAGCGACAGATACGCAGTATTTT

V: TRBV5-1
J: TRBJ2-7
D: .
size: .
CDR3: CASSLVGLYEQYF
DNA: TGCGCCAGCAGCTTGGTTGGTCTCTACGAGCAGTACTTC

V: TRBV11-2
J: TRBJ2-2
D: .
size: few
CDR3: CASSLAWVGGELFF
DNA: TGTGCCAGCAGCTTAGCGTGGGTTGGCGGGGAGCTGTTTTTT

V: TRBV5-1
J: TRBJ2-7
D: TRBD2
size: .
CDR3: CASARRALAGPGSYEQYF
DNA: TGCGCCAGCGCTCGGAGGGCACTAGCGGGACCCGGGTCCTACGAGCAGTACTTC

V: TRBV28
J: TRBJ2-1
D: .
size: once
CDR3: CASNIGGGIYNEQFF
DNA: TGTGCCAGCAACATCGGAGGTGGGATCTACAATGAGCAGTTCTTC

V: TRBV28
J: TRBJ2-1
D: TRBD2
size: .
CDR3: CASSGTSSYNEQFF
DNA: TGTGCCAGCTCCGGGACTAGCTCCTACAATGAGCAGTTCTTC